These 27 T cell receptor beta chains share one sample of origin, sequenced in a study of blood T cell repertoires in COVID-19. Clones were sequenced by immunoSEQ multiplex PCR, and TCRdb holds only the in-frame ones, with some missing. The sample shows some 250,000 clones, more than 65% of them seen only once. Sequencing was done on a sample of peripheral blood. Source of these receptors: a woman between 18 and 30 years old with acute or convalescent COVID-19.

This chain connects TRBV11-3 to TRBJ1-1, with D perhaps matching TRBD1 (6 bases). V was clipped by 0 bases and J by 0 bases, with 17 bases between them. In germline, CDR1 is SGHNT, CDR2 YENEEA. CDR3 length: 18 residues. The CDR3 reads CASSLDLTGRDMNTEAFF. As DNA, the CDR3 is TGTGCCAGCAGCTTAGACTTAACAGGGAGGGACATGAACACTGAAGCTTTCTTT.

Points on this clone: In the same sample, other DNA sequences code for this CDR3. The genes are TRBV12-3 or TRBV12-4 and TRBJ1-2; D gene unclear. The ends were cut back, 5 bases at V and 4 bases at J, with 5 bases in the middle. The length of the CDR3 is 11 residues. As DNA, the CDR3 is TGTGCCAGCAGTCCCGGCTATGGCTACACCTTC. Protein product: CASSPGYGYTF.

This chain joins TRBV15 and TRBJ2-7, with D perhaps TRBD2 (6 bases). CDR3 size: 14 residues. Germline CDR1 LNHNV, CDR2 YYDKDF (reference sequence). The V and J ends lost 5 bases and 2 bases respectively, with 13 bases between them. The CDR3 DNA sequence: TGTGCCACCAGCTCCCGACTAGGGGCCTACGAGCAGTACTTC. Translated, it gives CATSSRLGAYEQYF. Using reference TRBV15 and TRBJ2-7 for the parts outside the CDR3, the full variable domain is DAMVIQNPRYQVTQFGKPVTLSCSQTLNHNVMYWYQQKSSQAPKLLFHYYDKDFNNEADTPDNFQSRRPNTSFCFLDIRSPGLGDTAMYLCATSSRLGAYEQYFGPGTRLTVT.

V usage is TRBV4-3 and J usage is TRBJ2-7; TRBD2 matches at 7 bases. V shed 0 bases, J shed 5 bases, and the junction held 10 bases outside the gene matches. CDR3 length: 16 residues. Germline V gene lookup returns CDR1 LGHNA and CDR2 YSLEER. In nucleotides, the CDR3 is TGCGCCAGCAGCCAAGATTCGAGGGGAGGGCCCAACGAGCAGTACTTC. Translation: CASSQDSRGGPNEQYF.

J is TRBJ2-5 and V is TRBV10-1, with 10 bases identical to TRBD1. V lost 0 bases and J lost 1; bases outside the gene matches: 14. The CDR3 length is 20 residues. The V gene's germline CDR1 is WNHNN and CDR2 SYGVQD (reference sequence). In DNA form, the CDR3 reads TGCGCCAGCAGTGAGTCGGGAATAACTCGACAGGGGGCTGGCCAAGAGACCCAGTACTTC. Translating it yields CASSESGITRQGAGQETQYF.

This clone was seen a handful of times. The CDR3 is CASSTLLSGELFF. CDR3 nucleotide sequence: TGTGCCAGCAGCACTCTGCTGTCCGGGGAGCTGTTTTTT. The V and J genes are TRBV25-1 and TRBJ2-2; D gene ambiguous. Trimming stripped 6 bases from V and 6 bases from J, with 11 bases between. The CDR3 is 13 amino acids. CDR1 is MGHDK, CDR2 SYGVNS, per germline. The full variable domain, rest sourced from reference TRBV25-1 and TRBJ2-2, is EADIYQTPRYLVIGTGKKITLECSQTMGHDKMYWYQQDPGMELHLIHYSYGVNSTEKGDLSSESTVSRIRTEHFPLTLESARPSHTSQYLCASSTLLSGELFFGEGSRLTVL.

The rearrangement links TRBV6-5 to TRBJ1-1; 8 positions agree with TRBD1. This CDR3 has 14 residues. J gave up 3 bases and V 5 bases, and 5 bases lay outside the gene matches. Germline CDR1 and CDR2: MNHEY and SVGAGI. CDR3 in DNA: TGTGCCAGCAGTATTACACAGGGGGACACTGAAGCTTTCTTT. This gives the protein CASSITQGDTEAFF.

CDR3 DNA sequence: TGTGCCAGCAGCCAAGTTGTCTTCTCTAGCGGGAGATTTGGCAATGAGCAGTTCTTC. Translation gives CASSQVVFSSGRFGNEQFF. The chain recombines TRBV14 with TRBJ2-1; 10 positions match TRBD2. CDR1 is SGHDN and CDR2 is FVKESK in the germline V gene. This CDR3 is built from 19 residues. With 1 base clipped from V and 6 bases from J, the junction kept 15 bases outside the gene matches.

The gene calls are TRBV11-3 and TRBJ2-3; 7 bases fit TRBD1. Germline trimming cut 1 base from V and 1 base from J; bases unmatched to any gene: 2. The CDR3 runs to 15 residues. From germline, CDR1 is SGHNT and CDR2 YENEEA. The CDR3 DNA reads TGTGCCAGCAGCTTAGGACAGGGAGGCACAGATACGCAGTATTTT. Translated, it gives CASSLGQGGTDTQYF.

The DNA for the CDR3 is TGCGCCAGCAGCTTGGGTGCGGTAACGGAGACCCAGTACTTC. Translated: CASSLGAVTETQYF. The rearrangement uses TRBV5-1 and TRBJ2-5; no firm D call. This CDR3 is 14 amino acids long. The V end was cut by 0 bases, the J end by 5 bases, with 11 bases between. Germline V gives CDR1 SGHRS, CDR2 YFSETQ.

The chain uses TRBV6-5 and TRBJ2-7, with a weak D call TRBD1 (7 bases). Germline loops: CDR1 MNHEY, CDR2 SVGAGI. Deletions cut 0 bases from V and 5 bases from J, with 14 bases between. The CDR3 has 15 amino acids. CDR3 residues: CASSYSPGGRHEQYF. CDR3 coding DNA: TGTGCCAGCAGTTACTCGCCAGGGGGGAGGCACGAGCAGTACTTC.

The rearrangement joins TRBV28 to TRBJ2-7; TRBD1 agrees at 9 bases. CDR1 MDHEN and CDR2 SYDVKM come from the germline V gene. The CDR3 has 16 residues. V lost 5 bases, J lost 0 bases, and 8 bases stayed unmatched. CDR3 region: CASSPYGTGNSYEQYF. In DNA, the CDR3 is TGTGCCAGCAGTCCATACGGGACAGGGAACTCCTACGAGCAGTACTTC. Drawing the rest from reference TRBV28 and TRBJ2-7, the complete variable domain is DVKVTQSSRYLVKRTGEKVFLECVQDMDHENMFWYRQDPGLGLRLIYFSYDVKMKEKGDIPEGYSVSREKKERFSLILESASTNQTSMYLCASSPYGTGNSYEQYFGPGTRLTVT.

The V call is TRBV13, the J call TRBJ1-2; maybe TRBD1 (6 bases). CDR1 and CDR2 (germline): PRHDT, FYEKMQ (reference sequence). The CDR3 extends over 13 amino acids. Deletions cut 6 bases from V and 8 bases from J, with 16 bases between. CDR3: CASRPRAGEGYTF. DNA for the CDR3: TGTGCCAGCAGGCCCAGGGCAGGGGAAGGCTACACCTTC.

The J gene is TRBJ1-1, the V gene TRBV3-1 (or the pseudogene TRBV3-2), with no clear D. The CDR3 covers 15 residues. Trimming shortened V by 4 bases and J by 0 bases, and 12 bases separated the two germline ends. Germline loops: CDR1 LGHDT, CDR2 YNNKEL (reference sequence). CDR3 sequence (DNA): TGTGCCAGCAGCCGGCCAGGAAGCTTGAACACTGAAGCTTTCTTT. Encoded protein: CASSRPGSLNTEAFF.

The gene calls are TRBV27 and TRBJ2-7; D possibly corresponds to TRBD2 (6 bases). The CDR3 contains 17 residues. The V gene lost 0 bases and the J gene lost 2 bases, with 17 bases spanning the gap. Germline lookup yields CDR1 MNHEY and CDR2 SMNVEV (reference sequence). The CDR3 loop is CASSLSWRVGLTYEQYF. The CDR3 nucleotides read TGTGCCAGCAGTTTATCGTGGAGGGTGGGGCTAACCTACGAGCAGTACTTC.

The V gene is TRBV10-2, the J gene TRBJ2-3, with no clear D. Germline assignment: CDR1 WSHSY and CDR2 SAAADI. The V and J ends lost 10 bases and 5 bases respectively, with 19 bases between them. The CDR3 extends over 14 amino acids. The CDR3 bases are TGCGCCACCTCCCTCACTAAGGCCGAAGATACGCAGTATTTT. Translating it yields CATSLTKAEDTQYF.

CDR3 protein: CASSSKTGLDNEQFF. The CDR3 coding sequence is TGTGCCAGCAGCTCTAAGACAGGGTTAGACAATGAGCAGTTCTTC. The V and J genes are TRBV7-9 and TRBJ2-1; 7 nucleotides line up with TRBD1. Germline CDR1 is SEHNR and CDR2 is FQNEAQ (reference sequence). Trimming cost V 4 bases and J 5 bases; bases outside gene matches: 8. This CDR3 is 15 amino acids long.

The chain employs TRBV15 and TRBJ1-4; TRBD1 matches at 8 bases. The CDR3 loop spans 15 amino acids. Losses at the gene ends were 0 bases for V and 5 bases for J; bases not matched to a gene: 2. CDR1 LNHNV and CDR2 YYDKDF come from the germline V gene (reference sequence). The chain's CDR3 is CATSRDRGRNEKLFF. DNA of the CDR3: TGTGCCACCAGCAGAGACAGGGGGCGCAATGAAAAACTGTTTTTT.

The chain couples TRBV7-3 to TRBJ2-1; 10 positions match TRBD1. The CDR3 consists of 16 residues. V shed 1 base and J 3 bases; nucleotides not matched to a gene: 3. Germline V gene sequence: CDR1 SGHTA, CDR2 FQGTGA. The CDR3 protein is CASSLNRDRGYNEQFF. The CDR3 coding sequence is TGTGCCAGCAGCTTAAACCGGGACAGGGGCTACAATGAGCAGTTCTTC.

The count of this clone is one. V usage is TRBV19 and J usage is TRBJ2-1; 7 bases line up with TRBD1. The germline CDR1 and CDR2 sequences are LNHDA and SQIVND (reference sequence). There are 15 residues in the CDR3. The ends lost 0 bases at V and 2 bases at J; junction bases unmatched: 1. The CDR3 spells CASSIEGQAYNEQFF. For the CDR3, the DNA is TGTGCCAGTAGTATAGAAGGACAGGCCTACAATGAGCAGTTCTTC.

The chain employs TRBV7-3 and TRBJ2-1; 7 positions match TRBD2. V shed 2 bases, J shed 5 bases, and the junction held 6 bases outside the gene matches. The CDR3 has 15 amino acids. Germline V gives CDR1 SGHTA, CDR2 FQGTGA. CDR3 coding DNA: TGTGCCAGCAGCTTAGGGGGAGGGATCGACAATGAGCAGTTCTTC. Translating it yields CASSLGGGIDNEQFF. Filled out from reference TRBV7-3 and TRBJ2-1, the complete variable domain reads GAGVSQTPSNKVTEKGKYVELRCDPISGHTALYWYRQSLGQGPEFLIYFQGTGAADDSGLPNDRFFAVRPEGSVSTLKIQRTERGDSAVYLCASSLGGGIDNEQFFGPGTRLTVL.

J is TRBJ2-2 and V is TRBV7-9; 7 nucleotides line up with TRBD1. This CDR3 has 15 residues. Germline V gene sequence: CDR1 SEHNR, CDR2 FQNEAQ (reference sequence). V was clipped by 5 bases and J by 5 bases; unmatched bases: 8. CDR3 nucleotides: TGTGCCAGCAGCCTGTACAGGGGCGGAACCGGGGAGCTGTTTTTT. It encodes CASSLYRGGTGELFF. The whole variable domain, filled in from reference TRBV7-9 and TRBJ2-2, reads DTGVSQNPRHKITKRGQNVTFRCDPISEHNRLYWYRQTLGQGPEFLTYFQNEAQLEKSRLLSDRFSAERPKGSFSTLEIQRTEQGDSAMYLCASSLYRGGTGELFFGEGSRLTVL.

This clone was recorded a few times. The chain has TRBV9 and TRBJ1-1; a weak D match, TRBD1 (5 bases). This CDR3 spans 17 amino acids. Germline CDR1 SGDLS, CDR2 YYNGEE. The V gene lost 3 bases and the J gene lost 6 bases, with 24 bases spanning the gap. CDR3 loop: CASSDGEPGGDRAEAFF. The DNA for the CDR3 is TGTGCCAGCAGCGACGGAGAGCCTGGGGGGGATCGCGCTGAAGCTTTCTTT.

The chain employs TRBV9 and TRBJ2-7; tentatively, D is TRBD2 (6 bases). The germline V gene has CDR1 SGDLS and CDR2 YYNGEE. The CDR3 length is 16 residues. The V end was cut by 4 bases, the J end by 4 bases, with 21 bases between. The CDR3 nucleotides are TGTGCCAGCAGCCCCGGCGGGGTAGCGGAGGGGTACGAGCAGTACTTC. Residues: CASSPGGVAEGYEQYF.

The J gene is TRBJ2-3, the V gene TRBV7-8; 14 bases agree with TRBD2. CDR3 size: 18 residues. Trimming took 5 bases from V and 0 from J; bases not matched to a gene: 7. Germline-derived CDR1 and CDR2 are SGHVS and FQNEAQ. The CDR3 nucleotides are TGTGCCAGCAGCCAGGGACTAGCGGGGGCAGATAGCACAGATACGCAGTATTTT. As protein: CASSQGLAGADSTDTQYF.

The genes are TRBV27 and TRBJ1-1; 9 nucleotides match TRBD1. Germline CDR1 MNHEY, CDR2 SMNVEV (reference sequence). The CDR3 extends over 15 amino acids. With V trimmed by 4 bases and J by 3 bases, 6 bases remained unmatched. CDR3 DNA: TGTGCCAGCAGTTCGGCGACAGGGGGAGACACTGAAGCTTTCTTT. Protein: CASSSATGGDTEAFF.

The chain joins TRBV28 to TRBJ2-1, with 8 bases identical to TRBD2. V lost 5 bases to trimming and J lost 6 bases; unmatched junction nucleotides: 12. CDR1 is MDHEN, CDR2 SYDVKM, per germline. This CDR3 has 16 amino acids. The CDR3 nucleotides are TGTGCCAGCAGTCCCTTAGCGGGGTTACCCGCCAATGAGCAGTTCTTC. Its protein is CASSPLAGLPANEQFF.